Detailed here is one TCR beta chain. Its cognate antigen is unknown. Sequenced by immunoSEQ multiplex PCR; TCRdb stores in-frame clones only, minus some. The sample lists some 39,000 clones, roughly 88% seen once, with about 5.6% in the top ten. The sample is drawn from a study of T cells in localized non-small cell lung cancer. Findings and caveats of the study: The study detected a median roughly 56 of the top 100 tumor clones in adjacent lung.

The V gene's germline CDR1 is LNHNV and CDR2 YYDKDF (reference sequence). Trimming removed 0 bases at V and 8 bases at J, with 8 bases between. There are 13 residues in the CDR3. The J gene is TRBJ2-1, the V gene TRBV15; D is uncertain. The material sequenced was peripheral blood mononuclear cells, taken before any cancer treatment. This TCR was sampled from a male donor older than 55 with stage II lung adenocarcinoma. CDR3 sequence reads: CATSRDVKDEQFF. The CDR3 DNA reads TGTGCCACCAGCAGAGACGTTAAGGATGAGCAGTTCTTC.